This T cell receptor beta chain was profiled in a study of human T cells and chemical hapten exposure. On the study more broadly: Across samples, TCR yields varied, mostly owing to small differences in pooled library volumes. Study findings and constraints: Unchanged with DPC sensitization were TCRs above 1 in 1000 frequency. It was expanded TCRs that formed significantly more large CDR3 similarity clusters than controls did.

This clonotype occurred a few times. Its specificity is not known. Trimming pared 7 bases from V and 0 bases from J, leaving 17 bases between. Germline V CDR1 and CDR2: MNHNY, SVGAGI (reference sequence). The CDR3 loop spans 16 amino acids. A single record per CDR3 protein comes from TCRdb applying MiXCR to the RACE reads. The sample yields some 250,000 distinct CDR3 sequences, roughly 7.7% seen once. Stated time point: pre-sensitization, week 0. Treatment noted: therapeutic diphenylcyclopropenone sensitization with weekly scalp DPC. Blood was collected ahead of every patch test applied. The TCR comes from a man aged 18-30 years with alopecia areata. Some clones in this sample may be carry-over from other donors' samples. V is TRBV6-6 and J is TRBJ2-3; unclear D gene. Sequenced here: whole blood, sampled in connection with sensitization to the hapten diphenylcyclopropenone (DPC). CDR3 in DNA: TGTGCCAGCACTCGCGAAAGTACTTCTAGCACAGATACGCAGTATTTT. This encodes CASTRESTSSTDTQYF.